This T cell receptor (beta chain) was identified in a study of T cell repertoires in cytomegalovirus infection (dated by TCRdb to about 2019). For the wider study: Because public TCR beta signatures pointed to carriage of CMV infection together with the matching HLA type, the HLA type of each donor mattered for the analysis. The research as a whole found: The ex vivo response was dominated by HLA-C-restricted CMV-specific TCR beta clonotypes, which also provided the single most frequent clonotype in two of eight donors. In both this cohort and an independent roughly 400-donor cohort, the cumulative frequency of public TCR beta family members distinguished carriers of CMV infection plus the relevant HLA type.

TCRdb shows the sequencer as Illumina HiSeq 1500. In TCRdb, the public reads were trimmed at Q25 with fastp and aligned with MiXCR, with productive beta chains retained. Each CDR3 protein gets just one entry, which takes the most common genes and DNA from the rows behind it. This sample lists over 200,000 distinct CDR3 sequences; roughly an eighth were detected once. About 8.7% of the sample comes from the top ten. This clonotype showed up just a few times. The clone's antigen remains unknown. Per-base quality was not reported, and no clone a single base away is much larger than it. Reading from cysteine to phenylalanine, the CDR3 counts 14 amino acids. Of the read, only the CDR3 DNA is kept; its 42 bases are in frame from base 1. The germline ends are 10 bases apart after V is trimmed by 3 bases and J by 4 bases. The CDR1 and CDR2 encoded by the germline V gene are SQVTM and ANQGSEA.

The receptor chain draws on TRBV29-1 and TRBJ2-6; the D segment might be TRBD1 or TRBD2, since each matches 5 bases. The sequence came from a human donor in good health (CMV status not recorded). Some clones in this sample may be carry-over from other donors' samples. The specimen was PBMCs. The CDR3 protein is CSVEEGTGANVLTF. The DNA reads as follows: TGCAGCGTTGAGGAAGGGACCGGGGCCAACGTCCTGACTTTC.